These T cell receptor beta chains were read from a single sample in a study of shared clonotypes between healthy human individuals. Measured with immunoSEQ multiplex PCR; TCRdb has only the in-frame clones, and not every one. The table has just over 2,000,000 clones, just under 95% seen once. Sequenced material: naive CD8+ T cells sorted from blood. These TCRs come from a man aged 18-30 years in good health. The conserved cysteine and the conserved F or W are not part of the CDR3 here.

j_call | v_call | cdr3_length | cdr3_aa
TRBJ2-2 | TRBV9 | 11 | ASSVDWAGELF
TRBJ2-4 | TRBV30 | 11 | AWSETGDGIQY
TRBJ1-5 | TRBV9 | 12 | ASSAGQGTQPQH
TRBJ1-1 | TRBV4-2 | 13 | ASSQEQGMNTEAF
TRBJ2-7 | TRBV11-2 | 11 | ASSLDKTYEQY
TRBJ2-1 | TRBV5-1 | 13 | ASSLRTSGYNEQF
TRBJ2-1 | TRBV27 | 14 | ASSLSAGTPSNEQF
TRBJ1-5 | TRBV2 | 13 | ASSEVPGPNQPQH
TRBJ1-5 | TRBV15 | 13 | ATSRGGLNNQPQH
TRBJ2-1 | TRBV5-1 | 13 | ASSPTGASDNEQF
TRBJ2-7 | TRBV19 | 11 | ASSAGFSYEQY
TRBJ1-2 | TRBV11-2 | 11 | ASRPAGGQGYT
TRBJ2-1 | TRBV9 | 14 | ASSPQTGGPYNEQF
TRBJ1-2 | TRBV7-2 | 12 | ASSLVPGGYGYT
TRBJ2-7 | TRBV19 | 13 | ASSIAAAVSYEQY
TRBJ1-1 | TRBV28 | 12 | ATQPRGGGTEAF
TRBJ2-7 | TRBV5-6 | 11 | ASSGDGQYEQY
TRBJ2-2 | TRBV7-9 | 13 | ASSLAYGNTGELF
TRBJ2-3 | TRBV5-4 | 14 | ASSPGLAESTDTQY
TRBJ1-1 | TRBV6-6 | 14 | ASSYSRGAGSTEAF
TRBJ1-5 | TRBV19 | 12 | ASSSRGGNQPQH
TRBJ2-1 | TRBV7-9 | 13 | ASSLGQANYNEQF
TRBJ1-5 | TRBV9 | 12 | ASSPDGGRQPQH
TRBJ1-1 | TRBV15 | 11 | ATSRTGNTEAF
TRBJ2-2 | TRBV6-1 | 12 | ASSELQSFGELF
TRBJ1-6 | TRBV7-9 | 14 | ASAKGPGTGPGFLH
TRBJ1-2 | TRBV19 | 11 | ASSPSPAYGYT
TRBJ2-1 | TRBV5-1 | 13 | ASSSGLAGGDEQF
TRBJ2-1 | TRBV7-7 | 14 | ASSLAGVSSYNEQF
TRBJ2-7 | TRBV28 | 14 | ASSSATETQGIEQY
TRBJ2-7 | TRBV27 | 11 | ASSLRARYEQY
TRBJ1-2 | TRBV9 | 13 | ASSSQTGSFDGYT
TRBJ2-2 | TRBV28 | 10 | ASSFSNGELF
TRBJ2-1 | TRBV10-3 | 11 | AISESRGAEQF
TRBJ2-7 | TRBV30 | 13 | AWSPPTGASYEQY
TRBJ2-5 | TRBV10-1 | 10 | ASSEGGETQY
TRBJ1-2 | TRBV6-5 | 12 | ASSPTDSNHGYT
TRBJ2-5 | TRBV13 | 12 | ASSSPGLAETQY
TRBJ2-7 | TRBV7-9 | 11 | ASSPRGGYEQY
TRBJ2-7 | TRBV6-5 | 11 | ASSLTSSYEQY
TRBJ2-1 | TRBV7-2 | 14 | ASSLDAGVSYNEQF